This paragraph reports one T cell receptor (beta chain). The CDR3 runs to 15 residues. Between the trimmed V and J ends, which lost 2 bases and 2 bases, there was a span of 13 bases. The germline V gene encodes CDR1 LGHDT and CDR2 YNNKEL (reference sequence). Assay: immunoSEQ multiplex PCR; the TCRdb copy retains only in-frame clones and omits some. The sample holds more than 90,000 clones, roughly 80% seen once. This sample stems from a study of blood T cell repertoires in COVID-19. The TCR was taken from a human donor in a cohort sampled during active COVID-19. Material for sequencing was peripheral blood. V is TRBV3-1 (or the pseudogene TRBV3-2) and J is TRBJ2-7; no clear D gene. CDR3 bases: TGTGCCAGCAGCCAAATCAGTCACACTACCTACGAGCAGTACTTC. Amino acids: CASSQISHTTYEQYF.